The rows below give T cell receptor beta chains drawn from one sample of a study of T cell responses to AZD1222 COVID-19 vaccine. Sequencing was performed with immunoSEQ multiplex PCR; in TCRdb, only in-frame clones are kept and a portion is missing. The sample has some 150,000 clones; more than 80% are singletons. The sample consisted of peripheral blood, taken on day 0 of AZD1222 vaccination. The receptors come from an adult in good health. Both conserved end residues are part of each CDR3. Some rows mark clone size as missing; the rest say once, few, many or name a class of expanded clone.

TRBJ2-5 | TRBV21-1 | NA | CASSKRGVRDRGLAETQYF
TRBJ1-1 | TRBV2 | few | CASSPGTGQTMNTEAFF
TRBJ1-1 | TRBV6-2/TRBV6-3 | NA | CASSYRIENTEAFF
TRBJ1-1 | TRBV19 | once | CASSMTRGTEAFF
TRBJ1-2 | TRBV12-3/TRBV12-4 | few | CASRTTWDHTF
TRBJ2-5 | TRBV15 | few | CATSRGLDRGQETQYF
TRBJ2-3 | TRBV7-3 | NA | CASSLTGGSDTQYF
TRBJ2-7 | TRBV5-1 | NA | CASSLSEGRTYF
TRBJ2-5 | TRBV6-5 | once | CASSSGTSESSETQYF
TRBJ2-1 | TRBV3-1/TRBV3-2 | NA | CASSQVGRQQFF
TRBJ2-5 | TRBV4-1 | NA | CASSFPPPGQGRGKDQETQYF
TRBJ1-5 | TRBV6-5 | NA | CASKSRTDSNQPQHF
TRBJ1-5 | TRBV28 | NA | CASSYPGADQPQHF
TRBJ2-1 | TRBV11-2 | NA | CASSFDLAGGQGEQFF
TRBJ1-2 | TRBV6-5 | NA | CASSIGINYGYTF
TRBJ2-5 | TRBV18 | NA | CASSPYSRATRGETQYF
TRBJ2-1 | TRBV7-3 | NA | CASSPTIGTGVNEQFF
TRBJ2-3 | TRBV6-5 | NA | CASRVWAEGADTQYF
TRBJ2-5 | TRBV5-1 | NA | CASSSPGQVQETQYF
TRBJ2-5 | TRBV18 | NA | CASSPGQETQYF
TRBJ2-5 | TRBV4-2 | NA | CASSQDPSGGAETQYF
TRBJ2-1 | TRBV7-2 | NA | CASIRTSGSQQFF
TRBJ2-3 | TRBV28 | NA | CASSFNSALDLTDTQYF
TRBJ1-3 | TRBV9 | NA | CASSLAASIRENTIYF
TRBJ1-2 | TRBV5-4 | few | CASSLRQGRSYGYTF
TRBJ1-6 | TRBV7-2 | NA | CASSLETSSYNSPLHF
TRBJ2-4 | TRBV7-2 | once | CASSLVLGDGIQYF
TRBJ1-2 | TRBV7-2 | NA | CASSSGTGGVGGYTF
TRBJ1-2 | TRBV18 | NA | CASSPRTVSGYGYTF
TRBJ2-1 | TRBV7-8 | NA | CASSTQLAGDYNEQFF
TRBJ2-1 | TRBV18 | NA | CASSGGSSYNEQFF
TRBJ1-5 | TRBV28 | NA | CASSLLGQGWGQPQHF
TRBJ1-6 | TRBV28 | NA | CASSLLGDPNNSPLHF
TRBJ2-1 | TRBV2 | NA | CASSEALPVYNEQFF
TRBJ1-2 | TRBV7-3 | once | CASSPNSGTGGNYGYTF
TRBJ1-5 | TRBV18 | NA | CASSRIREGVNQPQHF
TRBJ1-4 | TRBV27 | NA | CASSLSGFGGEKLFF
TRBJ2-7 | TRBV28 | NA | CASSLWGGGGRTYEQYF
TRBJ2-2 | TRBV7-8 | once | CASSLVTAGGLGELFF
TRBJ2-1 | TRBV29-1 | NA | CSVGSGTPNEQFF
TRBJ2-2 | TRBV6-4 | NA | CASSDRGDTGELFF
TRBJ2-7 | TRBV11-3 | NA | CATPGEDSYEQYF
TRBJ1-2 | TRBV14 | NA | CASSQVGDRGYGYTF
TRBJ2-7 | TRBV7-2 | NA | CASSYRSSGGSYEQYF
TRBJ2-3 | TRBV7-3 | NA | CASSLHPSTDTQYF
TRBJ2-2 | TRBV5-1 | NA | CASSPVLGTANTGELFF
TRBJ1-2 | TRBV28 | NA | CASSLDPRGRPHYGYTF